The 9 T cell receptor beta chains below all came from one sample that was sequenced in a study of blood T cell repertoires in COVID-19. Measured with immunoSEQ multiplex PCR; TCRdb has only the in-frame clones, and not every one. The sample has under 300,000 clones, 88% seen once; the top ten hold 0.8%. Sequencing was done on a sample of peripheral blood. These receptors were collected from a woman aged 25 to 39 with acute or convalescent COVID-19.

The chain joins TRBV3-1 (or the pseudogene TRBV3-2) to TRBJ2-1; TRBD2 matches at 12 bases. The length of the CDR3 is 15 residues. Unmatched junction bases numbered 5, after V lost 1 base and J lost 10 bases. Germline V CDR1 and CDR2: LGHDT, YNNKEL (reference sequence). CDR3 amino acids: CASSQGLAGAGEQFF. CDR3 in DNA: TGTGCCAGCAGCCAAGGACTAGCGGGAGCGGGCGAGCAGTTCTTC.

The rearrangement uses TRBV5-8 and TRBJ2-1; tentative D call: TRBD1 (6 bases). Germline lookup yields CDR1 SGHTS and CDR2 YDEGEE. The CDR3 has 16 amino acids. The V end was cut by 4 bases, the J end by 4 bases, with 18 bases between. The DNA for the CDR3 is TGTGCCAGCAGCGCAATTCCGACAGGACGATACAATGAGCAGTTCTTC. Translation: CASSAIPTGRYNEQFF. The whole variable domain, remainder taken from reference TRBV5-8 and TRBJ2-1, is EAGVTQSPTHLIKTRGQQATLRCSPISGHTSVYWYQQALGLGLQFLLWYDEGEERNRGNFPPRFSGRQFPNYSSELNVNALELEDSALYLCASSAIPTGRYNEQFFGPGTRLTVL.

Only one count was recorded for this clone. The chain is built from TRBV27 and TRBJ2-5, with D possibly being TRBD2 (6 bases). The V end was cut by 2 bases, the J end by 1 base, with 14 bases between. The CDR3 has 16 residues. In germline, CDR1 is MNHEY, CDR2 SMNVEV (reference sequence). CDR3 region: CASSLQNQGGQETQYF. For the CDR3, the DNA is TGTGCCAGCAGTTTACAAAATCAGGGAGGCCAAGAGACCCAGTACTTC.

The V and J genes are TRBV4-1 and TRBJ2-1; 7 nucleotides match TRBD2. This CDR3 comprises 16 residues. Per germline, CDR1 MGHRA and CDR2 YSYEKL. Trimming took 2 bases from V and 0 from J; bases not matched to a gene: 4. In nucleotides, the CDR3 is TGCGCCAGCAGCCAACCACTAGCGTTCTCCTACAATGAGCAGTTCTTC. It codes for CASSQPLAFSYNEQFF.

The chain uses TRBV19 and TRBJ1-1; 10 bases line up with TRBD1. This CDR3 spans 16 amino acids. V gave up 5 bases and J gave up 0 bases; unmatched junction bases: 6. Per germline, CDR1 LNHDA and CDR2 SQIVND (reference sequence). CDR3 bases: TGTGCCAGTAGTGTCCGGGACAGGGGATTGAACACTGAAGCTTTCTTT. It codes for CASSVRDRGLNTEAFF.

The V call is TRBV11-2, the J call TRBJ1-2; D is unresolved. Germline V gene lookup returns CDR1 SGHAT and CDR2 FQNNGV. V was cut by 5 bases and J by 0 bases, with 7 bases left in between. The CDR3 loop spans 13 amino acids. This chain's CDR3 is CASSLTSNYGYTF. In DNA form, the CDR3 reads TGTGCCAGCAGCCTGACATCTAACTATGGCTACACCTTC. The entire variable domain, with the rest obtained from reference TRBV11-2 and TRBJ1-2, is as follows: EAGVAQSPRYKIIEKRQSVAFWCNPISGHATLYWYQQILGQGPKLLIQFQNNGVVDDSQLPKDRFSAERLKGVDSTLKIQPAKLEDSAVYLCASSLTSNYGYTFGSGTRLTVV.

The chain links TRBV9 to TRBJ1-2; possible D gene TRBD1, 6 bases. Germline-derived CDR1 and CDR2 are SGDLS and YYNGEE. This CDR3 has 16 residues. Trimming shortened V by 0 bases and J by 5 bases, and 17 bases separated the two germline ends. CDR3: CASSVAGDRGGYGYTF. DNA of the CDR3: TGTGCCAGCAGCGTAGCTGGGGACCGAGGGGGTTATGGCTACACCTTC.

The chain has TRBV4-3 and TRBJ2-7; TRBD2 aligns across 11 bases. Germline trimming cut 3 bases from V and 2 bases from J; bases unmatched to any gene: 3. Germline V gives CDR1 LGHNA, CDR2 YSLEER. This CDR3 has 15 amino acids. The CDR3 region has the DNA TGCGCCAGCAGCCATGAACTAGCGGGAGCCTACGAGCAGTACTTC. Its protein is CASSHELAGAYEQYF.

This clone was seen a single time. The chain joins TRBV9 to TRBJ2-6, with no clear D. CDR1 is SGDLS and CDR2 is YYNGEE in the germline V gene. Trimming shortened V by 6 bases and J by 2 bases, and 6 bases separated the two germline ends. This CDR3 spans 13 amino acids. DNA for the CDR3: TGTGCCAGCAATCGGGCTGGGGCCAACGTCCTGACTTTC. This sequence encodes CASNRAGANVLTF.